Here is one T cell receptor beta chain with its context. Its antigen remains unknown. The treatment: oral pan-JAK inhibitor, 5-10 mg twice daily. With 1 base removed from V and 3 bases from J, the gap between germline ends came to 3 bases. The germline gives CDR1 MNHEY, CDR2 SVGAGI. The CDR3 loop spans 13 amino acids. Once RNA had been extracted, it was reverse transcribed into cDNA to act as the sequencing template. This table comes from immunoSEQ multiplex PCR, and its TCRdb copy is limited to in-frame clones, with some not included. The sample shows 200,000 or so clones, 35% to 40% of them seen only once. This record comes from a study of CD8+ T cells in alopecia areata. Across the study: Patients received oral tofacitinib, 5 to 10 mg twice daily, for moderate-to-severe alopecia areata. The study's findings and limits: Tofacitinib significantly brought down scalp clonality and expanded CD8+ clones among top 100. The presence of one nonresponder keeps the tie between baseline CD8+ expansion and response uncertain. The study found that many expanded lesional clones persisted in scalp and blood during tofacitinib.

V gene TRBV6-5 combines with J gene TRBJ2-2; D is uncertain. The specimen comprised CD4+ T cells sorted from blood, sampled at roughly week 30, from a patient treated with tofacitinib. The origin of this receptor is a human donor with alopecia areata. The CDR3 here is CASSYYDTGELFF. CDR3 nucleotides: TGTGCCAGCAGTTACTATGACACCGGGGAGCTGTTTTTT.